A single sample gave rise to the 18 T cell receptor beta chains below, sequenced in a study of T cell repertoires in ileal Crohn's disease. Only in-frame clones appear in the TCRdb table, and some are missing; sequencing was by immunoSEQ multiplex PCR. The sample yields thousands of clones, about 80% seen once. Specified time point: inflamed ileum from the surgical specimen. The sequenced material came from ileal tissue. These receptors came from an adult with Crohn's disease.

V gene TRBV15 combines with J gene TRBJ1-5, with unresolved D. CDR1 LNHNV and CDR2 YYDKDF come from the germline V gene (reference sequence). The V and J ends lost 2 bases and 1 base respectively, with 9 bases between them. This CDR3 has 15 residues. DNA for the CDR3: TGTGCCACCAGCAGAAAGGGTCTGAGCAATCAGCCCCAGCATTTT. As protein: CATSRKGLSNQPQHF.

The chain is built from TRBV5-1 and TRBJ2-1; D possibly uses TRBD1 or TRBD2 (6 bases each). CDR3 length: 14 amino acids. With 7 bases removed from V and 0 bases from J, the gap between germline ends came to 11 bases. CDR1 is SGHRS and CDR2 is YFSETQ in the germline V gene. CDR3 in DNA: TGCGCCAGCGCATGGGGGGCCTCCTACAATGAGCAGTTCTTC. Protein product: CASAWGASYNEQFF.

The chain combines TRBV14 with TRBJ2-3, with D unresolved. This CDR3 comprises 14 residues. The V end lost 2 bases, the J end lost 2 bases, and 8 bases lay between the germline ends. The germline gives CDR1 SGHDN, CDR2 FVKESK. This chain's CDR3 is CASSQSRHTDTQYF. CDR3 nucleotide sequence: TGTGCCAGCAGCCAATCCCGACACACAGATACGCAGTATTTT.

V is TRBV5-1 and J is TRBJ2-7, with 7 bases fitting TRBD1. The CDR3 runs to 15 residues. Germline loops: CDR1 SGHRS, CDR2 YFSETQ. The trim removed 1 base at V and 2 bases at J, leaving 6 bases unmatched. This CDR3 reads CASSLSTGATYEQYF. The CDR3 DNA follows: TGCGCCAGCAGCTTGAGCACAGGGGCCACCTACGAGCAGTACTTC.

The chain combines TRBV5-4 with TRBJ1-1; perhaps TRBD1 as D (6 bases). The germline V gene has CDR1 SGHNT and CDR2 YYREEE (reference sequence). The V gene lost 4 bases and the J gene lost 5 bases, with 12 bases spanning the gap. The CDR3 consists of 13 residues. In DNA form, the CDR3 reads TGTGCCAGCAGCATAAAAGGGGGGACTGAAGCTTTCTTT. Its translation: CASSIKGGTEAFF. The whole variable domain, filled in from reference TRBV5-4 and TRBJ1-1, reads ETGVTQSPTHLIKTRGQQVTLRCSSQSGHNTVSWYQQALGQGPQFIFQYYREEENGRGNFPPRFSGLQFPNYSSELNVNALELDDSALYLCASSIKGGTEAFFGQGTRLTVV.

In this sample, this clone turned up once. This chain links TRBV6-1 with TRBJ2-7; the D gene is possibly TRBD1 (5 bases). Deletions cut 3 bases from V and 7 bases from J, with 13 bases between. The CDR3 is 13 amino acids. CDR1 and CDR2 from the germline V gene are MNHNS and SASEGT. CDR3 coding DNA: TGTGCCAGCAGTGAGGGGCCGGATGGAGAGCAGTACTTC. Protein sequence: CASSEGPDGEQYF.

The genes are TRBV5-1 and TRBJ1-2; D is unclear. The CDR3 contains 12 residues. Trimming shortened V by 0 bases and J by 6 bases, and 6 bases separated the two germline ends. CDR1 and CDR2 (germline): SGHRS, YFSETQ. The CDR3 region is CASSLDGNGYTF. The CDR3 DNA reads TGCGCCAGCAGCTTGGATGGAAATGGCTACACCTTC.

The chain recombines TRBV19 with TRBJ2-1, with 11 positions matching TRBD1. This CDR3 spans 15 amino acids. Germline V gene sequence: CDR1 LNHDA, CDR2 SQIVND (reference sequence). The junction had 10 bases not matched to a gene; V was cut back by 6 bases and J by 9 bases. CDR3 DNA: TGTGCCAGTAGCTGGGACAGGGGGATTGGGGCTGAGCAGTTCTTC. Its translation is CASSWDRGIGAEQFF.

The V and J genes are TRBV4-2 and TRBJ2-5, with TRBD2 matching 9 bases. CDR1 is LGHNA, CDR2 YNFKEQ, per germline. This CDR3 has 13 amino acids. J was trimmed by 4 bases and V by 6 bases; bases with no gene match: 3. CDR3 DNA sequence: TGTGCCAGCAGACCGGGACTAGCAGAGACCCAGTACTTC. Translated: CASRPGLAETQYF.

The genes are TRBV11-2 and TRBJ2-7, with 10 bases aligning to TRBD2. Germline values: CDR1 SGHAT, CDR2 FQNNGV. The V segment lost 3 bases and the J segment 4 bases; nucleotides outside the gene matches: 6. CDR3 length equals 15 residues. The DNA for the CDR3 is TGTGCCAGCAGCTTCAGCGGGGGGGCCCGGTACGAGCAGTACTTC. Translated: CASSFSGGARYEQYF.

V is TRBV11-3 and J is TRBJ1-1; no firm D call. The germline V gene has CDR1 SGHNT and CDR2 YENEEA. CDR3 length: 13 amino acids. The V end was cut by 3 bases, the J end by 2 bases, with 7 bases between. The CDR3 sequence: CASSLGTNTEAFF. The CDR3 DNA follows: TGTGCCAGCAGCTTGGGCACTAACACTGAAGCTTTCTTT.

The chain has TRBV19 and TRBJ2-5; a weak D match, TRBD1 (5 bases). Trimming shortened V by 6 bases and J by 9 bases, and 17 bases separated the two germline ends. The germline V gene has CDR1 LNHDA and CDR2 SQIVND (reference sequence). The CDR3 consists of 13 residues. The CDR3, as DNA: TGTGCCAGTAGCCAGGCCCCACAAGGGGCCCAGTACTTC. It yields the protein CASSQAPQGAQYF.

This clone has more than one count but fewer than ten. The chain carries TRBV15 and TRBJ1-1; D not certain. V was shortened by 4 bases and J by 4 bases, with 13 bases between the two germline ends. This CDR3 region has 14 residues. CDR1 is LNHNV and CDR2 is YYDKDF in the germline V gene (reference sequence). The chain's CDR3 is CATSKGRFGTEAFF. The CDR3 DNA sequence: TGTGCCACCAGCAAAGGGAGGTTCGGCACTGAAGCTTTCTTT.

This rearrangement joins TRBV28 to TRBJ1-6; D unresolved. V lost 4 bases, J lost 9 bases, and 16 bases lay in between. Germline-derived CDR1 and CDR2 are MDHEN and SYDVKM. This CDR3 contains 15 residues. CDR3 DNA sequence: TGTGCCAGCAGTTACGCCGGGCCGCAAATTTCACCCCTCCACTTT. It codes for CASSYAGPQISPLHF.

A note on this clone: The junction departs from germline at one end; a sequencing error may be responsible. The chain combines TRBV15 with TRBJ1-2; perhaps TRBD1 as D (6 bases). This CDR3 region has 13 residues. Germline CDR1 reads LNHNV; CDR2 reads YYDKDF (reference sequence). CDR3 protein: CATSRDRQTLRGF. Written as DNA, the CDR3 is TGTGCCACCAGCAGAGATAGACAGACCCTCAGGGGCTTC.

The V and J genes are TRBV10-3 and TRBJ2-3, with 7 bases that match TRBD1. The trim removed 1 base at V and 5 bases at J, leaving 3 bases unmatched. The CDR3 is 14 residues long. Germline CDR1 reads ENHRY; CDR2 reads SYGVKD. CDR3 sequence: CAISELGGRDTQYF. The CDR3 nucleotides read TGTGCCATCAGTGAGTTAGGGGGCAGAGATACGCAGTATTTT.

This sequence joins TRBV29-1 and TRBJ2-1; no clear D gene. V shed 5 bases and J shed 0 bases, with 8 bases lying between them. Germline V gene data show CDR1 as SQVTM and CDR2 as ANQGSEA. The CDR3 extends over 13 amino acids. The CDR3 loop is CSVFQSSYNEQFF. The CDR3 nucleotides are TGCAGCGTTTTCCAGAGCTCCTACAATGAGCAGTTCTTC.

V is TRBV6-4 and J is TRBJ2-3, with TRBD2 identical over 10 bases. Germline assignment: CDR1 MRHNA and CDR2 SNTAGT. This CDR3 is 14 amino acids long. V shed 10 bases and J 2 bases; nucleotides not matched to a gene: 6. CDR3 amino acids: CATSAGGDTDTQYF. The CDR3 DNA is TGTGCCACCTCAGCGGGGGGGGACACAGATACGCAGTATTTT.